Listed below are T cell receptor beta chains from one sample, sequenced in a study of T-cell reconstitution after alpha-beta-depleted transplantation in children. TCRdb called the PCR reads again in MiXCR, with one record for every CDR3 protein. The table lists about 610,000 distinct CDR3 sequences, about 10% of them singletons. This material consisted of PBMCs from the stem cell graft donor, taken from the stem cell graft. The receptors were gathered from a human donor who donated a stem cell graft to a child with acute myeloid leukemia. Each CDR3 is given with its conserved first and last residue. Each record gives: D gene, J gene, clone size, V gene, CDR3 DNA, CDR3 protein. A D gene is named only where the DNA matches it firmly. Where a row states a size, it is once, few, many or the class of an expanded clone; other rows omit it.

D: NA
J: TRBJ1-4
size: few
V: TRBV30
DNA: TGTGCCTGGAGTGTACCGGATAATAATGAAAAACTGTTTTTT
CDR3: CAWSVPDNNEKLFF

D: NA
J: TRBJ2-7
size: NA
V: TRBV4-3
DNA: TGCGCCAGCAGCCATACCGGACAGTCCTCCTACGAGCAGTACTTC
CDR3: CASSHTGQSSYEQYF

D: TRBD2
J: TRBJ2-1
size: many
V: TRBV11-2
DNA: TGTGCCAGCAGCTCACTAGCGGGGGCCTACAATGAGCAGTTCTTC
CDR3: CASSSLAGAYNEQFF

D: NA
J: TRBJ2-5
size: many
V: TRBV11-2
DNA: TGTGCCAGCAGCCGCCTAAGGGGGCAAGAGACCCAGTACTTC
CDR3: CASSRLRGQETQYF

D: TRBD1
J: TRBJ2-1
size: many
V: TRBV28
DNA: TGTGCCAGCAGTTTACCACAGGGGAACTACAATGAGCAGTTCTTC
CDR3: CASSLPQGNYNEQFF

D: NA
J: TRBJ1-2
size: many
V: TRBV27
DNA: TGTGCCTCGCGGAAGCAGGCATCTCCAAATCCTGGCTACACCTTC
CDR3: CASRKQASPNPGYTF

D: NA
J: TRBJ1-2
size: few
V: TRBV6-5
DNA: TGTGCCAGCAGTTACCGCAGGGTCAGCGGCTACACCTTC
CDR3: CASSYRRVSGYTF

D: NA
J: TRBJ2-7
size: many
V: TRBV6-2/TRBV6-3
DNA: TGTGCCAGCGCCCGGAGGGGGAACTCCTACGAGCAGTACTTC
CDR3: CASARRGNSYEQYF

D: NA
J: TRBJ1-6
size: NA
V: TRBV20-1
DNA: TGCAGTGCTCCAAGGACAGTCGATTCACCCCTCCACTTT
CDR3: CSAPRTVDSPLHF

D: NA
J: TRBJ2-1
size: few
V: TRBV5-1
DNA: TGCGCCAGCAGGCCGACTCTGAGCTCCTACAATGAGCAGTTCTTC
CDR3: CASRPTLSSYNEQFF

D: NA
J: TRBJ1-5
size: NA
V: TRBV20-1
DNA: TGCAGTGCTAGAGGGAGAGGGGGAGGGTACGGCAATCAGCCCCAGCATTTT
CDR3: CSARGRGGGYGNQPQHF

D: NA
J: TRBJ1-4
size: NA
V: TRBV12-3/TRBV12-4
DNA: TGTGCCACCCGAGTTGAGGCCCCGGGTGAAAAACTGTTTTTT
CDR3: CATRVEAPGEKLFF

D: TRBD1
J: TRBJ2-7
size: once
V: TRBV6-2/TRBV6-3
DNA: TGTGCCACCGCGGAGCCCATCGGGACAGGGTCGGCCGAGCAGTACTTC
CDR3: CATAEPIGTGSAEQYF

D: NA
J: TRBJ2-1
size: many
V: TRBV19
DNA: TGTGCCAGCAGTCCGAGGGGCTACAATGAGCAGTTCTTC
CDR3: CASSPRGYNEQFF

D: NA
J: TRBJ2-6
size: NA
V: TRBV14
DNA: TGTGCCAGCAGCCAGTTTCTAGCGACCGGGGCCAACGTCCTGACTTTC
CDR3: CASSQFLATGANVLTF

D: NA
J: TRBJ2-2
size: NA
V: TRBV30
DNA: TGTGCCTGGAGTCATAGTAGGTTGGACGGGGAGCTGTTTTTT
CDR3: CAWSHSRLDGELFF

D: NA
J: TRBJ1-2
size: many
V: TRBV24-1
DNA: TGTGCCACCAGTGATGGTGGAGACCTCTATGGCTACACCTTC
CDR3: CATSDGGDLYGYTF

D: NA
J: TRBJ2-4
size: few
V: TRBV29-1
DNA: TGCAGCGTTGAAGATCCACGGGGGATGATTGGCATTCAGTACTTC
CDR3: CSVEDPRGMIGIQYF